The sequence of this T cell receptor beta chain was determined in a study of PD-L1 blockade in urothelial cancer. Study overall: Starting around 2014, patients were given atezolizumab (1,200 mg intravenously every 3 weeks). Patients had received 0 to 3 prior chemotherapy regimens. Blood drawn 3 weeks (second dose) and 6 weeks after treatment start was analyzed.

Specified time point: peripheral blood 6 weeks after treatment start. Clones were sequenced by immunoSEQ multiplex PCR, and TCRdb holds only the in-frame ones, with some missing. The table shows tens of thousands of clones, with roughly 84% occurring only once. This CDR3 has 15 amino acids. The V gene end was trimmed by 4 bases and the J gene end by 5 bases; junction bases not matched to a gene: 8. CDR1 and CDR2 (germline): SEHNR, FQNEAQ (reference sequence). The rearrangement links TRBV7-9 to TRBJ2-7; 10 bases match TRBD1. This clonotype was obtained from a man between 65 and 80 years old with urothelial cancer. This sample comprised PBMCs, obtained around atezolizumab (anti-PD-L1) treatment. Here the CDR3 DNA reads TGTGCCAGCAGCTCCCCGGGACAGGGGATACACGAGCAGTACTTC. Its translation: CASSSPGQGIHEQYF.